The next 32 T cell receptor beta chains were all read from a single sample in a study of human T cells and chemical hapten exposure (dated by TCRdb to the early 2020s). The time point label on this specimen signifies: pre-sensitization, week 0. The sample's treatment or condition label is to be understood as: therapeutic diphenylcyclopropenone sensitization with weekly scalp DPC. Receptor amplification or capture employed RACE. The data were produced on a NextSeq 500. In-frame beta chains were kept once TCRdb had trimmed the public reads at Q25 with fastp and called clones with MiXCR. Rows are unified per CDR3 protein, each entry keeping the most common DNA and genes. The sample table lists under 300,000 distinct CDR3 sequences, almost 8% of them with a count of one. The ten most abundant clones make up 1.2% of the sample. Sequenced material: whole blood, taken in connection with sensitization to the hapten diphenylcyclopropenone (DPC). The receptor source for this set is a man between 18 and 35 years old with alopecia areata. Some clones in this sample may be carry-over from other donors' samples.

This clonotype was recorded a few times. This chain joins TRBV20-1 and TRBJ1-3, with 8 bases that match TRBD1. V was pared by 2 bases and J by 4 bases, with 10 bases of the junction left unmatched. From germline, CDR1 is DFQATT and CDR2 SNEGSKA (reference sequence). The CDR3 is 16 amino acids. This chain's CDR3 is CSARQPDRGAGNTIYF. CDR3 in DNA: TGCAGTGCTAGACAACCCGACAGGGGAGCCGGAAACACCATATATTTT.

This clonotype has more than one count but fewer than ten. CDR3 protein: CASSLAGTSGNQPQHF. CDR3 nucleotide sequence: TGTGCCAGCAGCTTGGCCGGGACGTCTGGCAATCAGCCCCAGCATTTT. The J gene is TRBJ1-5, the V gene TRBV7-2; the D gene is possibly TRBD1 (5 bases). The germline gives CDR1 SGHTA, CDR2 FQGNSA. The CDR3 consists of 16 residues. The germline V and J ends were trimmed by 3 bases and 2 bases, with 14 bases remaining between them.

This chain links TRBV20-1 with TRBJ1-5; D not certain. With 3 bases removed from V and 11 bases from J, the gap between germline ends came to 23 bases. Per the germline V gene, CDR1 is DFQATT and CDR2 is SNEGSKA (reference sequence). The CDR3 loop spans 15 amino acids. The CDR3 nucleotides read TGCAGTGCTAGCAGTGGTACAGAGTTGAATCAAGCCCAGCATTTT. Residues: CSASSGTELNQAQHF.

In this sample, this clonotype turned up a few times. The V call is TRBV12-3 or TRBV12-4, the J call TRBJ2-5, with 7 bases matching TRBD2. Germline trimming cut 7 bases from V and 7 bases from J; bases unmatched to any gene: 6. The CDR3 is 12 amino acids. CDR3 protein: CASTLGRGTQYF. For the CDR3, the DNA is TGTGCCAGCACCTTGGGGAGGGGGACCCAGTACTTC.

The chain joins TRBV7-9 to TRBJ1-1; tentative D call: TRBD1 (5 bases). Deletions cut 0 bases from V and 5 bases from J, with 13 bases between. Germline V lookup: CDR1 SEHNR, CDR2 FQNEAQ (reference sequence). This CDR3 has 15 residues. The CDR3 is CASSLAWQGRTEAFF. CDR3 in DNA: TGTGCCAGCAGCTTAGCGTGGCAGGGAAGAACTGAAGCTTTCTTT.

This chain uses TRBV12-3 or TRBV12-4 with TRBJ2-5, with 8 bases fitting TRBD1. The V segment lost 5 bases and the J segment 1 base; nucleotides outside the gene matches: 9. The CDR3 has 16 amino acids. The CDR3 DNA is TGTGCCAGCAGTCCCGGACAGGGTACCATCCAAGAGACCCAGTACTTC. Its translation is CASSPGQGTIQETQYF.

This clonotype was picked up a small number of times. This rearrangement joins TRBV11-2 to TRBJ2-1, with no clear D. Germline-derived CDR1 and CDR2 are SGHAT and FQNNGV. The V gene lost 0 bases and the J gene lost 3 bases, with 6 bases spanning the gap. The CDR3 covers 14 residues. The DNA for the CDR3 is TGTGCCAGCAGCTTAGATGTCATCTACAATGAGCAGTTCTTC. This gives the protein CASSLDVIYNEQFF.

This clonotype showed up just a few times. The chain couples TRBV4-1 to TRBJ2-5; 9 nucleotides agree with TRBD2. The ends lost 5 bases at V and 4 bases at J; junction bases unmatched: 11. The CDR3 spans 16 residues. CDR1 MGHRA and CDR2 YSYEKL come from the germline V gene. The DNA for the CDR3 is TGCGCCAGCAGCGCAAGAGGTTTTAGCGGGGGAGAGACCCAGTACTTC. Translated, it gives CASSARGFSGGETQYF.

This clonotype was seen repeatedly, ten times or more. The rearrangement joins TRBV14 to TRBJ1-4; 7 bases are shared with TRBD1. Trimming took 5 bases from V and 8 from J; bases not matched to a gene: 11. Germline V gene lookup returns CDR1 SGHDN and CDR2 FVKESK. The CDR3 loop spans 15 amino acids. The CDR3 nucleotides are TGTGCCAGCAGCAAAAAGACAGGGCAATGGGAAAAACTGTTTTTT. Translation: CASSKKTGQWEKLFF.

The rearrangement uses TRBV19 and TRBJ2-1; D gene unclear. The CDR3 totals 15 residues. CDR1 is LNHDA, CDR2 SQIVND, per germline (reference sequence). The V end lost 1 base, the J end lost 1 base, and 8 bases lay between the germline ends. The CDR3 sequence is CASSIVRVSYNEQFF. The CDR3 bases are TGTGCCAGTAGTATAGTCCGTGTGTCCTACAATGAGCAGTTCTTC.

This clonotype was picked up a small number of times. The gene calls are TRBV7-2 and TRBJ1-2, with D unclear. Germline-derived CDR1 and CDR2 are SGHTA and FQGNSA. V dropped 1 base and J dropped 10 bases, with 19 bases sitting between them. The CDR3 extends over 15 amino acids. The CDR3 nucleotides read TGTGCCAGCAGCTTAGAAGCCCGGGTTGCAAGTGTCTACACCTTC. It encodes CASSLEARVASVYTF. Full variable domain (missing parts from reference TRBV7-2 and TRBJ1-2): GAGVSQSPSNKVTEKGKDVELRCDPISGHTALYWYRQSLGQGLEFLIYFQGNSAPDKSGLPSDRFSAERTGGSVSTLTIQRTQQEDSAVYLCASSLEARVASVYTFGSGTRLTVV.

There are a few counts of this clonotype. The chain couples TRBV11-1 to TRBJ2-2; weak D call: TRBD1 (6 bases). Trimming removed 11 bases from V and 2 bases from J, with 15 bases in between. CDR3 length: 14 residues. Germline CDR1 and CDR2: SGHAT and FQDESV (reference sequence). The CDR3 sequence is CASENRDNTGELFF. CDR3 DNA sequence: TGTGCCTCCGAGAACAGGGATAACACCGGGGAGCTGTTTTTT.

This clonotype was counted between two and nine times. The chain couples TRBV15 to TRBJ1-1; 7 bases are a match to TRBD1. The germline CDR1 and CDR2 sequences are LNHNV and YYDKDF (reference sequence). The CDR3 length is 15 residues. The V segment lost 3 bases and the J segment 9 bases; nucleotides outside the gene matches: 13. The CDR3 region has the DNA TGTGCCACCAGCAGCGCTTCCGGGACAGAGATAAAAGCTTTCTTT. It codes for CATSSASGTEIKAFF.

The V call is TRBV11-1, the J call TRBJ1-1, with TRBD1 identical over 11 bases. Germline values: CDR1 SGHAT, CDR2 FQDESV (reference sequence). The trim removed 5 bases at V and 8 bases at J, leaving 4 bases unmatched. This CDR3 comprises 13 residues. CDR3 residues: CASSLGQGVEAFF. The CDR3 DNA sequence: TGTGCCAGCAGCCTGGGACAGGGGGTAGAAGCTTTCTTT.

This clonotype showed up just a few times. The rearrangement uses TRBV6-2 or TRBV6-3 and TRBJ2-6; D gene uncertain. The CDR3 runs 14 residues. The germline gives CDR1 MNHEY, CDR2 SVGEGT. Trimming stripped 5 bases from V and 2 bases from J, with 7 bases between. The CDR3: CASSGVAGANVLTF. DNA for the CDR3: TGTGCCAGCAGTGGAGTAGCTGGGGCCAACGTCCTGACTTTC.

The CDR3 is CASSQDHRGTYGYTF. DNA for the CDR3: TGCGCCAGCAGCCAAGATCACAGGGGCACCTATGGCTACACCTTC. The chain links TRBV4-3 to TRBJ1-2; 7 bases line up with TRBD1. The CDR3 consists of 15 residues. The ends lost 0 bases at V and 4 bases at J; junction bases unmatched: 5. CDR1 and CDR2 from the germline V gene are LGHNA and YSLEER.

This clonotype was seen at least ten times. CDR3 in DNA: TGTGCCAGCAGTCCCGGACAGGGGCACAATGAGCAGTTCTTC. Amino acid sequence: CASSPGQGHNEQFF. The rearrangement uses TRBV6-4 and TRBJ2-1, with 9 bases aligning to TRBD1. Germline CDR1 reads MRHNA; CDR2 reads SNTAGT. V lost 5 bases and J lost 5; bases outside the gene matches: 4. CDR3 length: 14 amino acids.

The J gene is TRBJ1-1, the V gene TRBV4-3, with D unresolved. Germline V CDR1 and CDR2: LGHNA, YSLEER. CDR3 length: 15 residues. V shed 1 base and J shed 5 bases, with 14 bases lying between them. CDR3 nucleotides: TGCGCCAGCAGCCAAGGCCCCTTCGGCCGTACTGAAGCTTTCTTT. Residues: CASSQGPFGRTEAFF.

This clonotype was counted many times. The chain uses TRBV12-5 and TRBJ2-1; no clear D gene. Trimming removed 4 bases from V and 7 bases from J, with 8 bases in between. CDR1 is LGHNT, CDR2 FRNRAP, per germline. CDR3 length equals 12 residues. The CDR3 sequence is CASGSLGNEQFF. Written as DNA, the CDR3 is TGTGCTAGTGGTTCGCTGGGAAATGAGCAGTTCTTC.

This clonotype was counted only a few times. The chain combines TRBV11-2 with TRBJ2-1, with 7 bases fitting TRBD1. This CDR3 is built from 15 residues. Germline-derived CDR1 and CDR2 are SGHAT and FQNNGV. Unmatched junction bases numbered 13, after V lost 7 bases and J lost 7 bases. The CDR3 DNA reads as TGTGCCAGCAATGGGGGACAGCGTTCGTATAATGAGCAGTTCTTC. This codes for CASNGGQRSYNEQFF.

CDR3 bases: TGCAGTGCGAAACTCCTTACACGAGGGGTACGCACAGATACGCAGTATTTT. Its translation is CSAKLLTRGVRTDTQYF. The chain joins TRBV20-1 to TRBJ2-3, with D tentatively TRBD1 or TRBD2 (5 bases each). Trimming pared 6 bases from V and 1 base from J, leaving 23 bases between. Germline V CDR1 and CDR2: DFQATT, SNEGSKA (reference sequence). This CDR3 contains 17 residues.

The rearrangement joins TRBV9 to TRBJ1-2; the D gene is possibly TRBD1 (5 bases). The CDR3 length is 13 residues. From germline, CDR1 is SGDLS and CDR2 YYNGEE. V gave up 5 bases and J gave up 4 bases, with 12 bases separating them. The CDR3 spells CASSEADSYGYTF. The CDR3 DNA reads TGTGCCAGCAGTGAAGCCGACAGCTATGGCTACACCTTC.

This clonotype occurred a few times. This rearrangement joins TRBV11-1 to TRBJ1-1, with TRBD1 identical over 10 bases. The J segment lost 6 bases and the V segment lost 4 bases, leaving 8 bases of the junction unmatched. The CDR3 covers 15 residues. Germline V CDR1 and CDR2: SGHAT, FQDESV (reference sequence). The CDR3 DNA follows: TGTGCCAGCAGCTCAATCGGACAGGGGGAGGCTGAAGCTTTCTTT. Translated, it gives CASSSIGQGEAEAFF.

The sample holds many counts of this clonotype. The rearrangement joins TRBV4-1 to TRBJ2-3; 9 nucleotides line up with TRBD1. The germline gives CDR1 MGHRA, CDR2 YSYEKL. The CDR3 runs to 16 residues. V shed 3 bases and J 4 bases; nucleotides not matched to a gene: 8. CDR3 DNA: TGCGCCAGCAGCCAGAGCGGGACAGGGTCAGCAGATACGCAGTATTTT. Protein: CASSQSGTGSADTQYF.

The gene calls are TRBV28 and TRBJ1-6; D is ambiguous. Trimming stripped 8 bases from V and 0 bases from J, with 11 bases between. The germline CDR1 and CDR2 sequences are MDHEN and SYDVKM. The length of the CDR3 is 15 residues. CDR3 in amino acids: CASWTASSYNSPLHF. CDR3 nucleotides: TGTGCCAGCTGGACGGCGAGCTCCTATAATTCACCCCTCCACTTT. The full variable domain, rest sourced from reference TRBV28 and TRBJ1-6, is DVKVTQSSRYLVKRTGEKVFLECVQDMDHENMFWYRQDPGLGLRLIYFSYDVKMKEKGDIPEGYSVSREKKERFSLILESASTNQTSMYLCASWTASSYNSPLHFGNGTRLTVT.

This clonotype turned up a few times. The chain carries TRBV6-6 and TRBJ1-1; TRBD1 matches 7 bases. Trimming at V came to 6 bases and at J to 4 bases, leaving 5 bases not matched to a gene. Germline values: CDR1 MNHNY, CDR2 SVGAGI (reference sequence). The CDR3 covers 13 residues. CDR3 sequence (DNA): TGTGCCAGCAGCATGACAGGGCTCACTGAAGCTTTCTTT. This sequence encodes CASSMTGLTEAFF.

The rearrangement uses TRBV5-1 and TRBJ2-3; no clear D. Germline V CDR1 and CDR2: SGHRS, YFSETQ. Trimming removed 4 bases at V and 2 bases at J, with 17 bases between. The CDR3 covers 16 residues. In nucleotides, the CDR3 is TGCGCCAGCAGCGTTGTACCGGGTCCGTCCACAGATACGCAGTATTTT. This encodes CASSVVPGPSTDTQYF.

This clonotype has a count of ten or more. The chain links TRBV12-5 to TRBJ2-1; D unclear. Germline lookup yields CDR1 LGHNT and CDR2 FRNRAP. The CDR3 is made up of 17 amino acids. The V end lost 7 bases, the J end lost 0 bases, and 19 bases lay between the germline ends. The CDR3 nucleotides are TGTGCTAGTGTCAATCGCGAAGTGGGTAGCTCCTACAATGAGCAGTTCTTC. Protein sequence: CASVNREVGSSYNEQFF.

The rearrangement uses TRBV4-1 and TRBJ2-7; D is unresolved. Trimming stripped 2 bases from V and 7 bases from J, with 21 bases between. In germline, CDR1 is MGHRA, CDR2 YSYEKL. The length of the CDR3 is 16 residues. CDR3 sequence: CASSQLEQSIPGEQYF. CDR3 bases: TGCGCCAGCAGCCAATTAGAGCAGTCCATCCCCGGGGAGCAGTACTTC.

The V and J genes are TRBV5-1 and TRBJ2-5; the match to TRBD2 covers 7 bases. CDR3 length: 15 residues. J gave up 1 base and V 6 bases, and 9 bases lay outside the gene matches. Germline V lookup: CDR1 SGHRS, CDR2 YFSETQ. The CDR3 here is CASIRLPGGQETQYF. The CDR3 coding sequence is TGCGCCAGCATCAGGTTACCGGGGGGCCAAGAGACCCAGTACTTC.

This clonotype was detected a few times. J is TRBJ2-5 and V is TRBV10-3; D not resolved. The CDR3 is 14 amino acids. V gave up 6 bases and J gave up 2 bases, with 13 bases separating them. Germline V gene lookup returns CDR1 ENHRY and CDR2 SYGVKD. CDR3 residues: CAISPALYQETQYF. CDR3 sequence (DNA): TGTGCCATCAGCCCAGCCTTATATCAAGAGACCCAGTACTTC.

This clonotype was counted only a few times. The chain joins TRBV28 to TRBJ2-1; D might be TRBD2 (5 bases). Germline V CDR1 and CDR2: MDHEN, SYDVKM. V was pared by 6 bases and J by 4 bases, with 19 bases between. The CDR3 extends over 16 amino acids. The CDR3 loop reads CASSTTTSPIYNEQFF. CDR3 nucleotides: TGTGCCAGCAGCACTACTACTAGTCCCATTTACAATGAGCAGTTCTTC.